This is a list of T cell receptor beta chains from one sample in a study of blood T cell repertoires in COVID-19. Assay used: immunoSEQ multiplex PCR; TCRdb lists only in-frame clones, some missing. The sample contains about 280,000 clones, roughly 85% of which appear only once. Specimen: peripheral blood. The source of these receptors is a man aged 50 to 59 with active or convalescent COVID-19. The CDR3 runs from the conserved cysteine through the conserved F or W. A D gene is named only where the DNA matches it firmly. Size tells how often a clone was seen (once, few, many) or the class of an expanded clone, and some rows leave it out.

.	.	TRBJ1-5	TRBV30	TGTGCCTGGAGTTACAGCAGCAATCAGCCCCAGCATTTT	CAWSYSSNQPQHF
TRBD1	few	TRBJ2-7	TRBV5-1	TGCGCCAGCAGCCCGACAGGGGTTGTGTACGAGCAGTACTTC	CASSPTGVVYEQYF
TRBD2	many	TRBJ2-3	TRBV5-1	TGCGCCAGCAGCCGGCGGGAGGGATCAGATACGCAGTATTTT	CASSRREGSDTQYF
.	once	TRBJ2-7	TRBV7-9	TGTGCCAGCAGCTTAGGACAGGAGGAGCAGTACTTC	CASSLGQEEQYF
TRBD2	.	TRBJ2-1	TRBV10-3	TGTGCCATCACGACGGCCAGCGGGAGTGCTGAGCAGTTCTTC	CAITTASGSAEQFF
.	.	TRBJ1-5	TRBV10-1	TGCGGGGACACGGGACACATCATACCCCAGCATTTT	CGDTGHIIPQHF
.	.	TRBJ1-2	TRBV7-2	TGTGCCAGCAGCGGATACAGGTCCTCCCAGGGCTACACCTTC	CASSGYRSSQGYTF
.	few	TRBJ1-5	TRBV12-3/TRBV12-4	TGTGCCAGCAGCGGACAAAGCAATCAGCCCCAGCATTTT	CASSGQSNQPQHF
.	.	TRBJ1-1	TRBV7-9	TGTGCCAGCAGCCGGATGGGGCGTGCATCTGACGCTTTCTTT	CASSRMGRASDAFF
.	.	TRBJ1-2	TRBV21-1	TGTGCCAGCAGCTCCAACCCCGGGACAGGAGTCTATGGCTACACCTTC	CASSSNPGTGVYGYTF
.	.	TRBJ2-3	TRBV29-1	TGCAGCGTTCAGGGAAATAGCAGAACTAGCACAGATACGCAGTATTTT	CSVQGNSRTSTDTQYF
.	.	TRBJ2-5	TRBV28	TGTGCCAGCAGTTTACAGGGCGCAACCAGGGAGACCCAGTACTTC	CASSLQGATRETQYF
.	.	TRBJ2-1	TRBV24-1	TGTGCCACCAGTGATTCGGGGAAAAGCTCCTACAATGAGCAGTTCTTC	CATSDSGKSSYNEQFF
TRBD1	.	TRBJ2-4	TRBV9	TGTGCCAGCAGCGTAGGCAGGGGGTGGAACATTCAGTACTTC	CASSVGRGWNIQYF
TRBD1	.	TRBJ1-1	TRBV7-8	TGTGCCAGCAGCTTAGTATCCGCAGGGGGCACTGAAGCTTTCTTT	CASSLVSAGGTEAFF
TRBD1	few	TRBJ2-7	TRBV27	TGTGCCAGCAGTTTGGGACAGGGGGGCTACGAGCAGTACTTC	CASSLGQGGYEQYF
.	once	TRBJ1-3	TRBV6-6	TGTGCCAGCAGTTACTCAGGAGGGTCTGGAAACACCATATATTTT	CASSYSGGSGNTIYF